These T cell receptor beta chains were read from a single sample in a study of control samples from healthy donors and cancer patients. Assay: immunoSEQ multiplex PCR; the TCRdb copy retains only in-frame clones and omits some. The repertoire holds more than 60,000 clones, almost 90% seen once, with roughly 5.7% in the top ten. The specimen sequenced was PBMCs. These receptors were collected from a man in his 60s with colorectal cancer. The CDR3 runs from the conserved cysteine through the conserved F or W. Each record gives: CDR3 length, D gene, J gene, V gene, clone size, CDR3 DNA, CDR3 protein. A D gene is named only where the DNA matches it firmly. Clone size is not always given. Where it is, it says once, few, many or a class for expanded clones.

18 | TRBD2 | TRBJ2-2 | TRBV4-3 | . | TGCGCCAGCAGCCAAGAGCAGCGGGGGGCGGTGAACACCGGGGAGCTGTTTTTT | CASSQEQRGAVNTGELFF
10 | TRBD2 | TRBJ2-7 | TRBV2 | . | TGTGCCAGCGGACTAGACGAGCAGTACTTC | CASGLDEQYF
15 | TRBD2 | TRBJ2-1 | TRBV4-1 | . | TGCGCCAGCAGCCAAGCCGAGCGGGGGGGTAATGAGCAGTTCTTC | CASSQAERGGNEQFF
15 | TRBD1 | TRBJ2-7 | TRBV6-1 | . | TGTGCCAGCAGTGAAACCGGGACAGCAACATACGAGCAGTACTTC | CASSETGTATYEQYF
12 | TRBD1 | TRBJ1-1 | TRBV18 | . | TGTGCCAGCTCGGGACAGGTCCCCCAAGCTTTCTTT | CASSGQVPQAFF
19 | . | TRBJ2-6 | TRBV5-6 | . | TGTGCCAGCAGCTTGGTTGTCGACTTCTTCAATTCTGGGGCCAACGTCCTGACTTTC | CASSLVVDFFNSGANVLTF
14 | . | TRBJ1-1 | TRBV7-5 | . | TGTGCCAGAAGCTTAAACAGGGGGAACACTGAAGCTTTCTTT | CARSLNRGNTEAFF
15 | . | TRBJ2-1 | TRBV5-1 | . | TGCGCCAGCAGCTTTATGGGGGTGGCGGGCAGGAAGCAGTTCTTC | CASSFMGVAGRKQFF
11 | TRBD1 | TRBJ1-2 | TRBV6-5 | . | TGTGCCAGCACCGACAGGGTTGGCTACACCTTC | CASTDRVGYTF
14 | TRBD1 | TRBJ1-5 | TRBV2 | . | TGTGCCAGCAGTGGGACAGGGGGCCGCCAGCCCCAGCATTTT | CASSGTGGRQPQHF
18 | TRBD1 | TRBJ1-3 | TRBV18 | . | TGTGCCAGCTCACACCGGGACAGGGGGCGTTTCTCTGGAAACACCATATATTTT | CASSHRDRGRFSGNTIYF
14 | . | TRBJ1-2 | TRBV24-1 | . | TGTGCCACCAGTGTGGGGGGGAGAGGCGATGGCTACACCTTC | CATSVGGRGDGYTF
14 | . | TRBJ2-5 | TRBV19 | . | TGTGCCAGTAGTATAGGGGGGCGCTTGGAGACCCAGTACTTC | CASSIGGRLETQYF
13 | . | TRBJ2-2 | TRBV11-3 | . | TGTGCCAGCAGCTTCGGGAGAGCCGGGGAGCTGTTTTTT | CASSFGRAGELFF
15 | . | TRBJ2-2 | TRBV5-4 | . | TGTGCCAGCAGCCTACCCCTACATAACACCGGGGAGCTGTTTTTT | CASSLPLHNTGELFF
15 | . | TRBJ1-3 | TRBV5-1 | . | TGCGCCAGCAGCTTGGGGGACCTCTCTGGAAACACCATATATTTT | CASSLGDLSGNTIYF
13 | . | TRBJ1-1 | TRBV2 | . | TGTGCCAGCAGTCAAAATCTTTGGACTGAAGCTTTCTTT | CASSQNLWTEAFF
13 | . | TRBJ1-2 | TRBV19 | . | TGTGCCAGTAGTACCTGGGACCCATATGGCTACACCTTC | CASSTWDPYGYTF
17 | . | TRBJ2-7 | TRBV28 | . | TGTGCCAGCAGTGGCAGGGTGGGGCGAATAAGAAAGAACGAGCAGTACTTC | CASSGRVGRIRKNEQYF
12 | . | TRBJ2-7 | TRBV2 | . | TGTGCCACCGCCGGGACTGACTACGAGCAGTACTTC | CATAGTDYEQYF
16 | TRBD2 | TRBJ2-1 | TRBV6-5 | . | TGTGCCAGCAGTTACAGGGCTAGCGGCCTGGGCAATGAGCAGTTCTTC | CASSYRASGLGNEQFF
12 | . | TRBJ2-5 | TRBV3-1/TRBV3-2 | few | TGTGCCAGCAGCCAAGGACAAGAGACCCAGTACTTC | CASSQGQETQYF
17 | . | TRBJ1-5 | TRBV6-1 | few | TGTGCCAGCAGTGAAGCCGGGGGCTCGGTAAGCAATCAGCCCCAGCATTTT | CASSEAGGSVSNQPQHF
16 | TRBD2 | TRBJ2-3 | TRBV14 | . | TGTGCCAGCAGCCAAGTCTATGGACTAGCTTCGGATACGCAGTATTTT | CASSQVYGLASDTQYF
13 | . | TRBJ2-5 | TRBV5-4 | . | TGTGCCAGCAGCCGGTATACTGAGGAGACCCAGTACTTC | CASSRYTEETQYF
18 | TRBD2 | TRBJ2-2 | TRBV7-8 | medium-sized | TGTGCCAGCAGCTTAGGACTAGCGGGGGGGCCGTGGACCGGGGAGCTGTTTTTT | CASSLGLAGGPWTGELFF
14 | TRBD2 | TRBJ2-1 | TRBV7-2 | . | TGTGCCAGCAGCTTGGGACTAGCGGGCAATGAGCAGTTCTTC | CASSLGLAGNEQFF
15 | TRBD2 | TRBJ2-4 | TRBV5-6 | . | TGTGCCAGCAGCTTGTTAGTAGCGGGGGGCCGGTCGGGGTACTTC | CASSLLVAGGRSGYF
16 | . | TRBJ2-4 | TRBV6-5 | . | TGTGCCAGCAGTTACTCGGTTAGCGGAGCCAAAAACATTCAGTACTTC | CASSYSVSGAKNIQYF
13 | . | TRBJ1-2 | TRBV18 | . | TGTGCCAGCTCCGCACAGGGAAACTATGGCTACACCTTC | CASSAQGNYGYTF
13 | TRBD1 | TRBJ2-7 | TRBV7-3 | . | TGTGCCAGCAGCTTTCGACAGGGCAGTGAGCAGTACTTC | CASSFRQGSEQYF
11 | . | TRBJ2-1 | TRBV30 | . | TGTGCCTGGAGTGTAAGTGGTGAGCAGTTCTTC | CAWSVSGEQFF
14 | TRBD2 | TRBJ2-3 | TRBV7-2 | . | TGTGCCAGCAGCTCGTGGACTAGCGGGGGGCCCCCGTATTTT | CASSSWTSGGPPYF
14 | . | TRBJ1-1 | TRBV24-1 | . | TGTGCCACCAGTGATTCTAGAGGCCGGACTGAAGCTTTCTTT | CATSDSRGRTEAFF
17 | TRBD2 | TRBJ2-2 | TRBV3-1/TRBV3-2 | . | TGTGCCAGCAGCCAAGCTCCCCTAGCGGGGAACACCGGGGAGCTGTTTTTT | CASSQAPLAGNTGELFF
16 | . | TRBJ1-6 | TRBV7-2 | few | TGTGCCAGCGCAGGGATGGCGGCGAGACTTAATTCACCCCTCCACTTT | CASAGMAARLNSPLHF
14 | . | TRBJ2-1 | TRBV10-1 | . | TGCGCCAGCAGTGAGTCGGGGCCAGCGAATGAGCAGTTCTTC | CASSESGPANEQFF
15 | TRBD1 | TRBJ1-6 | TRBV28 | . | TGTGCCAGCAGTATCAATACAGGGGTGCGTTCACCCCTCCACTTT | CASSINTGVRSPLHF
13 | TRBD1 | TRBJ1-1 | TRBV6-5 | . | TGTGCCAGCAGCACCGGACAGGGCCCTTTAGCTTTCTTT | CASSTGQGPLAFF
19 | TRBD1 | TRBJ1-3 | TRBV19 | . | TGTGCCAGTAGTCGGAGGACAGGTAGGGTCGCGGACTCTGGAAACACCATATATTTT | CASSRRTGRVADSGNTIYF